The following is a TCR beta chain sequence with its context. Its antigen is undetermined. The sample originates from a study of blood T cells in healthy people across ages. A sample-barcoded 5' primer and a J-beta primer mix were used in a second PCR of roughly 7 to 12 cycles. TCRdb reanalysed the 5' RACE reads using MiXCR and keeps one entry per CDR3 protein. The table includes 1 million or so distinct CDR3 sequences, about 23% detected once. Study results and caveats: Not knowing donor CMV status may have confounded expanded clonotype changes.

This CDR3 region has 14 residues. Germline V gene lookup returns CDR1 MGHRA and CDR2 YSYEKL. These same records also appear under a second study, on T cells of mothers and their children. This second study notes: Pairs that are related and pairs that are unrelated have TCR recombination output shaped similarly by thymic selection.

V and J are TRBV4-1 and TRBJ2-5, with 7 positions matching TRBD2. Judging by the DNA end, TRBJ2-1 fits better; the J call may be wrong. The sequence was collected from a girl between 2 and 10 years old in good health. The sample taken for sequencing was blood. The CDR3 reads CASSPPPAGAEQFF. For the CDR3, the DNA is TGCGCCAGCAGCCCCCCCCCCGCGGGAGCTGAGCAGTTCTTC.